This T cell receptor beta chain was profiled in a study of blood T cell repertoires in COVID-19. As originally analysed: Nucleated cell counts were estimated from reference gene primer amplification. Assay used: immunoSEQ multiplex PCR; TCRdb lists only in-frame clones, some missing. The DNA gave D and trimming, while V, J and clone size come from that table. The repertoire consists of 250,000 to 300,000 clones, with 82% occurring once and the leading ten covering roughly 3.1%. Germline V gives CDR1 MNHNY, CDR2 SVGAGI (reference sequence). The CDR3 spans 20 residues. Germline trimming cut 5 bases from V and 1 base from J; bases unmatched to any gene: 12.

The TCR comes from a woman younger than 35 with acute or convalescent COVID-19. V is TRBV6-6 and J is TRBJ2-2, with 14 bases aligning to TRBD2. The sequenced sample consisted of peripheral blood. The CDR3 here is CASSRLAGGLLFENTGELFF. In DNA, the CDR3 is TGTGCCAGCAGTCGACTAGCGGGAGGGCTGTTGTTCGAGAACACCGGGGAGCTGTTTTTT.